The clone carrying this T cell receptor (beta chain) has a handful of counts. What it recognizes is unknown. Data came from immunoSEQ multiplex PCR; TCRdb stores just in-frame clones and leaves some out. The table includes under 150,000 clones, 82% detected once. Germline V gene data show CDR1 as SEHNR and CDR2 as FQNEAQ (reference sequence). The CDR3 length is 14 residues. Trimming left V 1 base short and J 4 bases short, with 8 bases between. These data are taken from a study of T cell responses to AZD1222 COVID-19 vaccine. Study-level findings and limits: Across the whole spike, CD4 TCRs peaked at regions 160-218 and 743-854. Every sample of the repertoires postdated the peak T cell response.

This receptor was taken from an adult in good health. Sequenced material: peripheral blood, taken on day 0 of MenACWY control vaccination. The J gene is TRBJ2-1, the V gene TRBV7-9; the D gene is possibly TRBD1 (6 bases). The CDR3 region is CASSLEGHYNEQFF. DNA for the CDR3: TGTGCCAGCAGCTTAGAGGGACATTACAATGAGCAGTTCTTC.